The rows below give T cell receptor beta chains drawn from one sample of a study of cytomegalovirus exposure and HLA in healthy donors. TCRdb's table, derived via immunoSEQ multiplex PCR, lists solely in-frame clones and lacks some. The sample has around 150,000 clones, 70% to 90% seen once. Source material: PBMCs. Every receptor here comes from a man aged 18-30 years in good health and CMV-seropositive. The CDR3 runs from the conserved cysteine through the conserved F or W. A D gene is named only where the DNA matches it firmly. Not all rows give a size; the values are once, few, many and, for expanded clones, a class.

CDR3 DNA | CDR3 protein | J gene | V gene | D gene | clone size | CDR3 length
TGTGCCAGTAGTCCACCTCCGGGACAGGGCATCTACGAGCAGTACTTC | CASSPPPGQGIYEQYF | TRBJ2-7 | TRBV19 | TRBD1 | - | 16
TGCAGCGTTGCCCAGACTGAAGCTTTCTTT | CSVAQTEAFF | TRBJ1-1 | TRBV29-1 | - | - | 10
TGCGCCAGCAGCTTGACAGACTACGAGCAGTACTTC | CASSLTDYEQYF | TRBJ2-7 | TRBV5-1 | - | - | 12
TGTGCCAGCAGCTCGACAGTGTCAGAGTACGAGCAGTACTTC | CASSSTVSEYEQYF | TRBJ2-7 | TRBV7-2 | - | - | 14
TGTGCCAGCAGCTTGGGAGAGAACACCATATATTTT | CASSLGENTIYF | TRBJ1-3 | TRBV5-6 | - | once | 12
TGTGCCAGCAGCTTTCGGGGAAACACTGAAGCTTTCTTT | CASSFRGNTEAFF | TRBJ1-1 | TRBV11-2 | - | few | 13
TGTGCCAGCAGCGTAGACCAGGGTTATAATTCACCCCTCCACTTT | CASSVDQGYNSPLHF | TRBJ1-6 | TRBV9 | - | - | 15
TGTGCCAGCAGCCCGGACAGGGAGGATGGCTACACCTTC | CASSPDREDGYTF | TRBJ1-2 | TRBV7-3 | TRBD1 | - | 13
TGTGCCAGCAGTGCCCCGGGACAGGGGAAAACTGAAGCTTTCTTT | CASSAPGQGKTEAFF | TRBJ1-1 | TRBV6-1 | TRBD1 | - | 15
TGTGCCAGTAGGGGGGACTATCAGAACTATGGCTACACCTTC | CASRGDYQNYGYTF | TRBJ1-2 | TRBV19 | - | - | 14
TGTGCCAGCGCCGGCGCGATCCAGGGCGAGCAGTACTTC | CASAGAIQGEQYF | TRBJ2-7 | TRBV6-1 | - | - | 13
TGTGCCACCGAGTCGGTTCCCTCTGGGGCCAACGTCCTGACTTTC | CATESVPSGANVLTF | TRBJ2-6 | TRBV6-1 | - | - | 15
TGTGCCAGCAGCTACCCGACAGCAAACATTCAGTACTTC | CASSYPTANIQYF | TRBJ2-4 | TRBV7-2 | - | - | 13
TGTGCTAGTGTCCCGGGACTAGCGTTATTCGAGCAGTTCTTC | CASVPGLALFEQFF | TRBJ2-1 | TRBV12-5 | TRBD2 | - | 14
TGTGCCAGTAGTATAGACAAACCTAGAACAGGGGCGATAGCCAAAAACATTCAGTACTTC | CASSIDKPRTGAIAKNIQYF | TRBJ2-4 | TRBV19 | TRBD1 | - | 20
TGTGCCAGCAGTCCCGACAGGGTTAACACTGAAGCTTTCTTT | CASSPDRVNTEAFF | TRBJ1-1 | TRBV27 | TRBD1 | - | 14
TGCGCCAGCAGCCAAGATAGTCTCCTGGGGGCTGGCGAGCAGTACTTC | CASSQDSLLGAGEQYF | TRBJ2-7 | TRBV4-3 | - | - | 16
TGTGCCAGCAGTTTAGATCCAGGGGGCACTGAAGCTTTCTTT | CASSLDPGGTEAFF | TRBJ1-1 | TRBV7-6 | TRBD1 | - | 14
TGTGCCAGCAGCGCAGACAGGGGTAACACCGGGGAGCTGTCTTTT | CASSADRGNTGELSF | TRBJ2-2 | TRBV11-2 | TRBD1 | - | 15
TGTGCCAGCAGCAACCGACAGGTCAGTTCTCCCTACGAGCAGTACTTC | CASSNRQVSSPYEQYF | TRBJ2-7 | TRBV9 | - | - | 16
TGTGCCAGCAGTCAAGGGACAGGGAGCAATCAGCCCCAGCATTTT | CASSQGTGSNQPQHF | TRBJ1-5 | TRBV27 | TRBD1 | once | 15
TGTGCCAGCAGTGACAGAATTAACTATGGCTACACCTTC | CASSDRINYGYTF | TRBJ1-2 | TRBV6-1 | - | - | 13
TGTGCCAGCAGGCGGGACAGACAAACCGGGGAGCTGTTTTTT | CASRRDRQTGELFF | TRBJ2-2 | TRBV5-8 | - | - | 14
TGCGCCAGCAGCCAAGAGAGGGTCAGCAATCAGCCCCAGCATTTT | CASSQERVSNQPQHF | TRBJ1-5 | TRBV4-1 | - | - | 15
TGTGCCAGCAGTGAAGGGACGACAGGAGGTGGCTCCTACGAGCAGTACTTC | CASSEGTTGGGSYEQYF | TRBJ2-7 | TRBV25-1 | - | - | 17
TGTGCCTGGGCTTCGGAATTGAGGACCGGGGAGCTGTTTTTT | CAWASELRTGELFF | TRBJ2-2 | TRBV30 | - | - | 14
TGCGCCAGCAGTGAGGGTCGGGGGGGCCATGGGGAGCTGTTTTTT | CASSEGRGGHGELFF | TRBJ2-2 | TRBV10-1 | TRBD2 | - | 15
TGTGCCAGCAGCAGGGGGGTACTCGGTTCACCCCTCCACTTT | CASSRGVLGSPLHF | TRBJ1-6 | TRBV6-5 | TRBD1 | - | 14
TGCGCCAGCAGCCGCTATTACAATGAGCAGTTCTTC | CASSRYYNEQFF | TRBJ2-1 | TRBV5-1 | - | - | 12
TGTGCCAGCAGCGTAGCGGGCCTTGGGACTGGAGAGCAGTACTTC | CASSVAGLGTGEQYF | TRBJ2-7 | TRBV9 | - | - | 15
TGTGCCAGCAGACCAAGCGGGGGGATCCAAGAGACCCAGTACTTC | CASRPSGGIQETQYF | TRBJ2-5 | TRBV6-5 | TRBD2 | - | 15
TGTGCCAGCAGGGAGCGGGGGACACAAGAGACCCAGTACTTC | CASRERGTQETQYF | TRBJ2-5 | TRBV6-6 | TRBD2 | - | 14
TGTGCCAGCACCATGAGCGGGGGCGCCTACAATGAGCAGTTCTTC | CASTMSGGAYNEQFF | TRBJ2-1 | TRBV6-5 | TRBD2 | - | 15
TGTGCCAGCTCACCATCCCTCAACAGGGGGCTCACTGAAAAACTGTTTTTT | CASSPSLNRGLTEKLFF | TRBJ1-4 | TRBV18 | TRBD1 | - | 17
TGTGCCAGCAGCCCCGGGACAGGACTTGAGCAGTACTTC | CASSPGTGLEQYF | TRBJ2-7 | TRBV5-6 | TRBD1 | - | 13
TGTGCCAGCAGTTTCCGGACCCTAGCGGGGGGGCCCGCTAGGTGGAGTCAGTACTTC | CASSFRTLAGGPARWSQYF | TRBJ2-4 | TRBV27 | TRBD2 | - | 19
TGTGCCAGCAGCCCTAGCGGGCTAGAGACCCAGTACTTC | CASSPSGLETQYF | TRBJ2-5 | TRBV7-6 | TRBD2 | - | 13
TGTGCCAGCAGCTTAACTAGTACGTACAATGAGCAGTTCTTC | CASSLTSTYNEQFF | TRBJ2-1 | TRBV7-8 | - | - | 14
TGCGCCAGCAGCTTAGAGACAGATACGCAGTATTTT | CASSLETDTQYF | TRBJ2-3 | TRBV5-1 | - | - | 12
TGTGCCAGCAGTGTGAGAGCAGGGCTTGGGGCCAACGGCCTGACTTTC | CASSVRAGLGANGLTF | TRBJ2-6 | TRBV25-1 | - | - | 16
TGCAGCGTTGAGGGACATAACGGGTCCCCTAACGCGGGCGAGCAGTACTTC | CSVEGHNGSPNAGEQYF | TRBJ2-7 | TRBV29-1 | - | - | 17
TGTGCCAGCAGCCCAACCATCGGGGGCTACACCTTC | CASSPTIGGYTF | TRBJ1-2 | TRBV27 | - | - | 12
TGTGCCAGCAGCTTGGACAGGGGGCTGGGGGAGCAGTACTTC | CASSLDRGLGEQYF | TRBJ2-7 | TRBV7-8 | TRBD1 | - | 14
TGCGCCAGCAGGGATGACAGTCAGCCTAATTCACCCCTCCACTTT | CASRDDSQPNSPLHF | TRBJ1-6 | TRBV5-1 | - | - | 15
TGCACCAGCAGCCAAGATTCCGGTAGTCTTGAGACCCAGTACTTC | CTSSQDSGSLETQYF | TRBJ2-5 | TRBV1 | - | - | 15
TGTGCCAGCAGTGTAGGGACAGGGGGTACGCAGTATTTT | CASSVGTGGTQYF | TRBJ2-3 | TRBV6-1 | TRBD1 | - | 13
TGTGCCAGCAGTTACTCTGGCAGGGGCTTTTATGGCTACACCTTC | CASSYSGRGFYGYTF | TRBJ1-2 | TRBV6-5 | - | - | 15
TGTGCCAGCGGAGGGAGGAGTGCAACTAATGAAAAACTGTTTTTT | CASGGRSATNEKLFF | TRBJ1-4 | TRBV9 | - | - | 15
TGCGCCAGCAGCCAAGATCAGTTTAGCAATCAGCCCCAGCATTTT | CASSQDQFSNQPQHF | TRBJ1-5 | TRBV4-3 | - | - | 15
TGTGCCAGCAGTGACGGAGGGGACTACAATGAGCAGTTCTTC | CASSDGGDYNEQFF | TRBJ2-1 | TRBV6-4 | - | - | 14
TGTGCCAGCAGGAGGTTTGGGAACACCGGGGAGCTGTTTTTT | CASRRFGNTGELFF | TRBJ2-2 | TRBV11-2 | - | once | 14